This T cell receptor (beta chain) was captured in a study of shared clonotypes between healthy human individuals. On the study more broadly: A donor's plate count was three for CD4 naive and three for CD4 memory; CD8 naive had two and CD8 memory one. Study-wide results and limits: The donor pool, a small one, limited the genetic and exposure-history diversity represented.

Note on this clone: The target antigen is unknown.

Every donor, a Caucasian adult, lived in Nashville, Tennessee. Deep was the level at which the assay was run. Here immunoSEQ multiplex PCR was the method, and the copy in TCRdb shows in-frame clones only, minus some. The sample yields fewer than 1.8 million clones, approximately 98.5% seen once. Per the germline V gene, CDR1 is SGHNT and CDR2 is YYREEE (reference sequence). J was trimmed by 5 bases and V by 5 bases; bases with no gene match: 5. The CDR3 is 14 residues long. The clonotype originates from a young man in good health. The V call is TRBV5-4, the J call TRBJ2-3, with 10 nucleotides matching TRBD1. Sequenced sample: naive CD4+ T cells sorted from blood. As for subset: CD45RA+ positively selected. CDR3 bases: TGTGCCAGCAGGCGGACAGGGGGTAGAGATACGCAGTATTTT. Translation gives CASRRTGGRDTQYF.